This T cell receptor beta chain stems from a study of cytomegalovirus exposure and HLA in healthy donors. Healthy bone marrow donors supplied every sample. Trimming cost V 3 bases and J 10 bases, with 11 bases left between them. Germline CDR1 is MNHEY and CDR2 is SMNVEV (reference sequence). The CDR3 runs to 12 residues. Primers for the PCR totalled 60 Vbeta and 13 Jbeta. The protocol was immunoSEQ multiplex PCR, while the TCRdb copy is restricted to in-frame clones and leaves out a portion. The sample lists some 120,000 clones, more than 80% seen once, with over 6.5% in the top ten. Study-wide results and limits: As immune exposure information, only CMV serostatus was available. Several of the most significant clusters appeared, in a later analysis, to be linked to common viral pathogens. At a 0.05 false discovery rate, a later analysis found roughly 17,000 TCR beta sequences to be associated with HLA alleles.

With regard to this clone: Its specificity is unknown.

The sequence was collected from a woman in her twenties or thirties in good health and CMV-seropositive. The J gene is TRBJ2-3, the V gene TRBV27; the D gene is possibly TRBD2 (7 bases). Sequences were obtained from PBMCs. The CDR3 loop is CASSLRGGPQYF. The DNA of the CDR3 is TGTGCCAGCAGTTTGAGGGGGGGGCCGCAGTATTTT.